This record looks at one T cell receptor (beta chain) sequence and its context. Its antigen remains unidentified. Only in-frame clones appear in the TCRdb table, and some are missing; sequencing was by immunoSEQ multiplex PCR. The table includes more than 80,000 clones, about 91% detected once. The entry originates in a study of OX40 agonist ivuxolimab in advanced cancers. Study results and caveats: By week 6 at 0.1 to 3.0 mg/kg, blood CD4+ and CD8+ T cells had expanded clonally.

Germline CDR1 reads MNHNS; CDR2 reads SASEGT. V gave up 8 bases and J gave up 2 bases; unmatched junction bases: 5. The CDR3 has 14 amino acids. The genes are TRBV6-1 and TRBJ2-1; TRBD1 matches 8 bases. This sequence was found in an adult with an advanced solid tumor such as melanoma, head and neck, liver or kidney cancer. Sequenced here: CD4+ or CD8+ T cells sorted from blood, sampled in a trial of the OX40 agonist ivuxolimab. CDR3 in amino acids: CASETGVPYNEQFF. In DNA, the CDR3 is TGTGCCAGCGAGACAGGGGTCCCCTACAATGAGCAGTTCTTC.